This T cell receptor (beta chain) was sequenced in a study of T cell responses to AZD1222 COVID-19 vaccine. Notes on this clone: Antigen: not known.

Study results and caveats: White British people made up most donors, females outnumbered males, and clonal diversity was possibly underestimated. Seropositive AZD1222 recipients at baseline numbered only five to seven. Repertoires were sampled only after the peak T cell response.

Produced via immunoSEQ multiplex PCR; TCRdb's table is partial and in-frame only. The table includes approximately 100,000 clones, around 87% detected once. V was cut by 3 bases and J by 1 base, with 16 bases left in between. The CDR3 runs 17 residues. Germline CDR1 reads SGDLS; CDR2 reads YYNGEE. This chain links TRBV9 with TRBJ2-2; tentatively, D is TRBD1 or TRBD2 (5 bases each). The sample here was peripheral blood, taken 28 days after the second AZD1222 dose. This TCR came from an adult who received the AZD1222 COVID-19 vaccine. CDR3 coding DNA: TGTGCCAGCAGCGCACCCCTGGGGGAGAGGAACACCGGGGAGCTGTTTTTT. As protein: CASSAPLGERNTGELFF. Combining the CDR3 with reference TRBV9 and TRBJ2-2 gives the whole variable domain DSGVTQTPKHLITATGQRVTLRCSPRSGDLSVYWYQQSLDQGLQFLIQYYNGEERAKGNILERFSAQQFPDLHSELNLSSLELGDSALYFCASSAPLGERNTGELFFGEGSRLTVL.